This TCR beta chain originates from a study of blood T cell repertoires in COVID-19. Study-wide background: The origin of the acute and convalescent COVID-19 samples was the United States, Italy and Spain. In each case, the material was cDNA or gDNA derived from T cells, B-cell-depleted T cells, or PBMCs.

Per the original data handling: Estimated nucleated cell counts came from reference gene primer amplification. Clones were read by immunoSEQ multiplex PCR, and TCRdb kept only the in-frame ones, dropping some. The V and J calls and clone size were taken over from that table, and D and trimming were inferred from the DNA. Of some 150,000 clones in the sample, around nine tenths were seen once. Germline CDR1 MNHNS, CDR2 SASEGT. The CDR3 is made up of 18 amino acids. Deletions cut 3 bases from V and 1 base from J, with 19 bases between. The TCR comes from a woman aged 50 to 65 with active or convalescent COVID-19. Sequencing was performed on peripheral blood. This chain uses TRBV6-1 with TRBJ1-5; perhaps TRBD1 as D (5 bases). CDR3 in amino acids: CASSDSGLLIVSNQPQHF. Written as DNA, the CDR3 is TGTGCCAGCAGTGATTCAGGGCTTCTTATTGTAAGCAATCAGCCCCAGCATTTT.